This is a list of T cell receptor beta chains from one sample in a study of T cell responses to AZD1222 COVID-19 vaccine. Sequenced by immunoSEQ multiplex PCR; TCRdb stores in-frame clones only, minus some. This sample has about 220,000 clones, with under 95% found just once. The sample consisted of peripheral blood, taken on day 0 of MenACWY control vaccination. All receptors derive from an adult in good health. Both conserved end residues are trimmed from each CDR3. A D gene is named only where the DNA matches it firmly. Clone size is stated in some rows and not others, as once, few, many or a class when expanded.

cdr3_aa | d_call | v_call | clone_size | j_call
ASSDQGRVINEKLF | NA | TRBV2 | NA | TRBJ1-4
ATRGARGEETQY | NA | TRBV24-1 | NA | TRBJ2-5
ASSSNSNQPQH | NA | TRBV6-5 | NA | TRBJ1-5
ASSAQGTGVTEAF | NA | TRBV7-9 | NA | TRBJ1-1
ASSQEAGGLNQPQH | NA | TRBV3-1/TRBV3-2 | NA | TRBJ1-5
ASGRGGYT | NA | TRBV28 | NA | TRBJ1-2
ASSLEGYGYT | NA | TRBV7-9 | NA | TRBJ1-2
ASSLVQTATNEKLF | NA | TRBV7-9 | NA | TRBJ1-4
ASTTGFGEKLF | NA | TRBV28 | NA | TRBJ1-4
ASSPPDRIYT | NA | TRBV7-9 | once | TRBJ1-2
ASSLAGQENYGYT | TRBD1 | TRBV5-1 | NA | TRBJ1-2
AWSVGTLSNQPQH | NA | TRBV30 | NA | TRBJ1-5
ASSMVRGTTEAF | NA | TRBV19 | NA | TRBJ1-1
ASKGPGGASGNTIY | TRBD1 | TRBV7-2 | NA | TRBJ1-3
ASSLWARPSSGNTIY | NA | TRBV7-9 | NA | TRBJ1-3
ASSLWTGRGSGYT | TRBD1 | TRBV5-6 | NA | TRBJ1-2
ASSFSSGAYEQY | TRBD2 | TRBV7-2 | NA | TRBJ2-7
SVERSSDEQF | NA | TRBV29-1 | NA | TRBJ2-1
ASSEWPGVGSPLH | NA | TRBV2 | few | TRBJ1-6
ASSDRVLSYNEQF | TRBD1 | TRBV7-6 | few | TRBJ2-1
ASSELAATDTQY | TRBD2 | TRBV2 | NA | TRBJ2-3
ASSIVAGYEQY | NA | TRBV19 | NA | TRBJ2-7
AWNIVWGGAYEQY | TRBD2 | TRBV30 | NA | TRBJ2-7
ASSQDALDRRGYT | NA | TRBV3-1/TRBV3-2 | few | TRBJ1-2
AWSDRVLIYEQF | TRBD1 | TRBV30 | NA | TRBJ2-1
ASSLDSAGELF | NA | TRBV6-5 | NA | TRBJ2-2
ASSAGAVRSRRGGNTEAF | NA | TRBV6-1 | NA | TRBJ1-1
ASSLAGPQF | NA | TRBV7-8 | once | TRBJ2-1
SIKKGGQVFAMNTEAF | TRBD1 | TRBV29-1 | NA | TRBJ1-1
ASVDRGLSNTEAF | TRBD1 | TRBV19 | NA | TRBJ1-1
ASSLSDRDYGYT | TRBD1 | TRBV7-8 | NA | TRBJ1-2
SVDYSTEAF | NA | TRBV29-1 | NA | TRBJ1-1
ASGQGTETQY | TRBD1 | TRBV12-5 | NA | TRBJ2-5
ASSPSSTLSGYT | NA | TRBV18 | NA | TRBJ1-2
ASSAGTGYEKLF | TRBD1 | TRBV9 | NA | TRBJ1-4
ASSLGWGLVSNTEAF | NA | TRBV5-6 | NA | TRBJ1-1
ASSSGPNEKLF | NA | TRBV5-1 | NA | TRBJ1-4
ASSLRGGFQETQY | NA | TRBV7-8 | few | TRBJ2-5
ASTDYNEQF | NA | TRBV4-1 | NA | TRBJ2-1
ATGRNYGYT | NA | TRBV27 | NA | TRBJ1-2
ASSHAGSSYEQY | NA | TRBV7-2 | NA | TRBJ2-7
SVDGGLVNYGYT | NA | TRBV29-1 | NA | TRBJ1-2
AWMPDRGTEAF | TRBD1 | TRBV30 | NA | TRBJ1-1
ASSQDRPGFNEQF | NA | TRBV4-3 | NA | TRBJ2-1
ASRGSNYGYT | NA | TRBV28 | NA | TRBJ1-2
ATGITDTQY | NA | TRBV24-1 | NA | TRBJ2-3
ASSFRGQEVNYGYT | NA | TRBV5-4 | once | TRBJ1-2
ASSPRDIWGELF | NA | TRBV7-9 | NA | TRBJ2-2
ASSGGANQPQH | NA | TRBV12-3/TRBV12-4 | NA | TRBJ1-5
ASSGGQGRQETQY | TRBD1 | TRBV5-4 | NA | TRBJ2-5
ASTRTSPANTGELF | TRBD2 | TRBV2 | NA | TRBJ2-2
ASSRWTSGEETQY | TRBD2 | TRBV5-1 | NA | TRBJ2-5